These 5 T cell receptor beta chains share one sample of origin, sequenced in a study of T cell responses to AZD1222 COVID-19 vaccine. Data came from immunoSEQ multiplex PCR; TCRdb stores just in-frame clones and leaves some out. The repertoire has 150,000 or so clones, 90% of them found once; the top ten carry approximately 1.6%. This specimen consisted of peripheral blood, obtained on day 0 of AZD1222 vaccination. These receptors were obtained from an adult in good health.

This clone appeared once. The chain uses TRBV2 and TRBJ2-3, with TRBD1 matching over 9 bases. The V gene's germline CDR1 is SNHLY and CDR2 FYNNEI. There are 19 residues in the CDR3. Trimming removed 4 bases from V and 1 base from J; junction bases left unmatched: 15. The CDR3 spells CASSVGNYRGRGGTDTQYF. CDR3 nucleotide sequence: TGTGCCAGCAGTGTGGGAAACTACAGGGGGCGAGGGGGCACAGATACGCAGTATTTT.

CDR3 sequence: CASSLSGHGYTF. CDR3 in DNA: TGTGCCAGCAGCTTATCGGGGCACGGCTACACCTTC. The chain has TRBV11-1 and TRBJ1-2; TRBD1 is a possible D gene (5 bases). The CDR3 runs to 12 residues. Germline CDR1 and CDR2: SGHAT and FQDESV (reference sequence). V lost 2 bases and J 8 bases, leaving 9 bases between the germline ends.

The chain has TRBV6-5 and TRBJ1-1; D remains unclear. The CDR3 length is 13 residues. Germline loops: CDR1 MNHEY, CDR2 SVGAGI. With 2 bases removed from V and 4 bases from J, the gap between germline ends came to 8 bases. The CDR3 DNA sequence: TGTGCCAGCAGTTACATGAGGAGCACTGAAGCTTTCTTT. Translated: CASSYMRSTEAFF.

V usage is TRBV9 and J usage is TRBJ1-3, with D possibly matching TRBD1 (6 bases). V was cut by 2 bases and J by 3 bases, with 12 bases left in between. Germline lookup yields CDR1 SGDLS and CDR2 YYNGEE. CDR3 length equals 15 residues. CDR3 bases: TGTGCCAGCAGCGTCCAGGGGACGGTTGGAAACACCATATATTTT. Its translation is CASSVQGTVGNTIYF.

This clone was observed once. The chain is built from TRBV7-6 and TRBJ1-6, with D possibly matching TRBD1 (6 bases). The V end was cut by 3 bases, the J end by 3 bases, with 15 bases between. This CDR3 comprises 17 residues. Germline values: CDR1 SGHVS, CDR2 FNYEAQ. The CDR3 reads CASSFAPGDNYNSPLHF. CDR3 bases: TGTGCCAGCAGCTTCGCCCCTGGGGACAACTATAATTCACCCCTCCACTTT.